This T cell receptor beta chain is from a study of T cells in Graves' hyperthyroidism and ophthalmopathy. Study-wide background: Peripheral blood sampling occurred at initial diagnosis, before any treatment.

Germline trimming cut 4 bases from V and 5 bases from J; bases unmatched to any gene: 3. The CDR3 has 14 amino acids. Germline V gene lookup returns CDR1 LGHNA and CDR2 YSLEER. Isolation of PBMCs was performed on around 9.3 ml fresh peripheral blood. This clonotype has at least ten counts. There were TCR beta CDR3 regions amplified from RNA transcripts. The primer set for the first-round RT-PCR of the TCR CDR3 was HTBI. From the multiplex PCR reads, TCRdb called clonotypes with MiXCR, one entry per CDR3 protein. The sample has under 550,000 distinct CDR3 sequences, approximately 14% seen once. This receptor was obtained from a woman aged 18 to 35 with Graves' hyperthyroidism. This sequence joins TRBV4-3 and TRBJ2-7; 12 bases map to TRBD2. Sample: blood. In DNA form, the CDR3 reads TGCGCCAGCAGCCTCCTAGCGGGAGGGAACGAGCAGTACTTC. Its translation: CASSLLAGGNEQYF.